The text below deals with one TCR beta chain. Its target is not known. Some clones are missing from TCRdb's copy, which holds only in-frame ones; the method was immunoSEQ multiplex PCR. The table lists about 97,000 clones, around nine tenths of them singletons. This entry belongs to a study of T cell responses to AZD1222 COVID-19 vaccine. Broader study findings: Following two doses of AZD1222, Spike-specific TCR breadth and depth rose. Repertoires were sampled only after the peak T cell response. A reported finding is that nearly half of spike-specific TCRs target unmutated variant regions.

This CDR3 region has 16 residues. V was cut by 1 base and J by 1 base, with 13 bases left in between. The germline CDR1 and CDR2 sequences are SEHNR and FQNEAQ (reference sequence). This TCR came from an adult in good health. Here the sequenced sample was peripheral blood, taken on day 0 of AZD1222 vaccination. The chain links TRBV7-9 to TRBJ2-5; possibly TRBD2 for D (5 bases). DNA for the CDR3: TGTGCCAGCAGCTTAGTAGGCGGCGGGCCCCAAGAGACCCAGTACTTC. Residues: CASSLVGGGPQETQYF.